This note documents a single T cell receptor beta chain sequence. Its antigen is not identified. This record belongs to a study of vaccination effects on CD4 cells after COVID-19. Turning to the study itself: Each person got two doses of an mRNA SARS-CoV-2 vaccine, BNT162b2 or mRNA-1273. The two convalescent patients provided samples 16 days and one week before vaccination.

Profiled with immunoSEQ multiplex PCR; TCRdb holds only in-frame clones, not every one. The table records 55,000 to 90,000 clones, 65% to 75% of them present only once. Prior to sequencing, the ViraFEST assay stimulated PBMC with viral peptide pools, which expanded the antigen-specific CD4+ T cells. Once cultured for about 9 days, the cells underwent separation to obtain CD4+ T cells. PCR confirmed that the person was infected with SARS-CoV-2 between March and December 2020. The researchers cultured around 2 million PBMC per well with roughly 9.5 IU/ml IL-2 and 8 to 10 ug/ml peptides. Serving as the negative control culture was a pool of HIV-1 Nef peptides. CDR1 is SGHTA, CDR2 FQGNSA, per germline. CDR3 size: 16 residues. The V segment lost 5 bases and the J segment 5 bases; nucleotides outside the gene matches: 12.

The specimen comprised CD4+ T cells from PBMCs cultured with HIV peptides, sampled before COVID-19 vaccination. As for subset: HIV-1 Nef peptide pool negative control/reference culture. This TCR was recovered from a human donor who had a prior SARS-CoV-2 infection. The rearrangement joins TRBV7-2 to TRBJ1-1; 9 bases fit TRBD1. CDR3 coding DNA: TGTGCCAGCAGCCCCCGAGGGACAGGGCTGGGGACTGAAGCTTTCTTT. This codes for CASSPRGTGLGTEAFF.